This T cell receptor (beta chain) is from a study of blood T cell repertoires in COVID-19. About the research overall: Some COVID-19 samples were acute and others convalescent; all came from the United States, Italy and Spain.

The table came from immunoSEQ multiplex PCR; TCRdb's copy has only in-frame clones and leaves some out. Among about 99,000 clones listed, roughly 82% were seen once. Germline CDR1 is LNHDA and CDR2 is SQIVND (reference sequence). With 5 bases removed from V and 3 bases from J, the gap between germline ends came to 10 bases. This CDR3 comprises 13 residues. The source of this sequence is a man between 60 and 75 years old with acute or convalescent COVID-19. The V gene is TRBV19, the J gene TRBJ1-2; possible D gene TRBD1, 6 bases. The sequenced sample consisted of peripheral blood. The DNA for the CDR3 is TGTGCCAGTAGTGGGCAGGGGCACTATGGCTACACCTTC. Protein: CASSGQGHYGYTF.